The 21 T cell receptor beta chains below were found in one sample sequenced in a study of CD8+CD57+ T cells in acquired aplastic anemia. Genomic DNA constituted the template upon which TCR beta VDJ and CDR3 profiling was performed. Via MiXCR, TCRdb re-called the reads, giving one row per CDR3 protein. The table includes about 160,000 distinct CDR3 sequences, roughly 50% detected once. Patients selected for sequencing had displayed CD8+CD57+ cell expansion by flow cytometry. Sequencing was done on a sample of sorted CD4+, CD8+, or CD8+CD57+ T cells (not recorded which) from PBMCs. The receptors originated from a human donor with aplastic anemia.

J is TRBJ1-2 and V is TRBV29-1, with 8 nucleotides matching TRBD1. The CDR3 runs to 14 residues. Trimming at V came to 3 bases and at J to 5 bases, leaving 8 bases not matched to a gene. Germline CDR1 reads SQVTM; CDR2 reads ANQGSEA. The CDR3 DNA reads TGCAGCGTTGACGGACAGGGAGGGTGGTATGGCTACACCTTC. Its translation is CSVDGQGGWYGYTF.

The rearrangement uses TRBV2 and TRBJ2-2; 11 bases are a match to TRBD2. This CDR3 comprises 18 residues. V was pared by 8 bases and J by 2 bases, with 13 bases of the junction left unmatched. Germline-derived CDR1 and CDR2 are SNHLY and FYNNEI. CDR3 coding DNA: TGTGCCAGCCAGAACACAGGGCTAGCGGGAGGCAACACCGGGGAGCTGTTTTTT. This codes for CASQNTGLAGGNTGELFF.

This clonotype was recorded at least ten times. The chain couples TRBV12-3 or TRBV12-4 to TRBJ2-6; D is ambiguous. Trimming removed 1 base at V and 11 bases at J, with 3 bases between. CDR3 length equals 11 residues. The CDR3, as DNA: TGTGCCAGCAGTTTAGGGGACGTCCTGACTTTC. Translation: CASSLGDVLTF.

This clonotype was counted once. With a much larger clone just one base away, this may be a read error. The chain combines TRBV11-2 with TRBJ2-2, with a weak D call TRBD1 (6 bases). Germline V gives CDR1 SGHAT, CDR2 FQNNGV. The CDR3 sequence is 18 residues long. The CDR3: CASSPIAARGPNTGELVF. The CDR3 DNA reads TGTGCCAGCAGCCCCATCGCCGCCAGGGGCCCCAACACCGGGGAGCTGGTTTTT.

This clonotype showed up many times. The V gene is TRBV19, the J gene TRBJ2-3; D remains unclear. V lost 6 bases to trimming and J lost 0 bases, with 10 bases between them. CDR1 and CDR2 from the germline V gene are LNHDA and SQIVND (reference sequence). The CDR3 spans 14 residues. As DNA, the CDR3 is TGTGCCAGTAGCCCCCCAAGTAGCACAGATACGCAGTATTTT. It yields the protein CASSPPSSTDTQYF.

This clonotype was recorded many times. The rearrangement uses TRBV11-1 and TRBJ1-1, with D hard to call. The CDR3 length is 19 residues. The germline V and J ends were trimmed by 4 bases and 0 bases, with 24 bases remaining between them. CDR1 is SGHAT and CDR2 is FQDESV in the germline V gene (reference sequence). The CDR3 bases are TGTGCCAGCAGCTCCGGTCTGGGAACGCAGTGGCAGCTGAACACTGAAGCTTTCTTT. Its protein is CASSSGLGTQWQLNTEAFF. Variable domain in full (rest from reference TRBV11-1 and TRBJ1-1): EAEVAQSPRYKITEKSQAVAFWCDPISGHATLYWYRQILGQGPELLVQFQDESVVDDSQLPKDRFSAERLKGVDSTLKIQPAELGDSAMYLCASSSGLGTQWQLNTEAFFGQGTRLTVV.

This clonotype was seen a few times. The rearrangement links TRBV20-1 to TRBJ2-5, with TRBD1 matching 8 bases. The CDR3 length is 13 residues. V dropped 5 bases and J dropped 7; count of bases not matched to a gene: 9. Germline V gives CDR1 DFQATT, CDR2 SNEGSKA (reference sequence). The CDR3 loop reads CSAPRQGSGTQYF. In DNA form, the CDR3 reads TGCAGTGCTCCTCGACAGGGGTCTGGGACCCAGTACTTC.

This clonotype was detected ten times or more. The CDR3 region has the DNA TGTGCCAGCAGTTTAAGTCTAGCTAATACGCAGTATTTT. Protein sequence: CASSLSLANTQYF. V is TRBV12-3 or TRBV12-4 and J is TRBJ2-3; D is perhaps TRBD2 (5 bases). The V end lost 2 bases, the J end lost 7 bases, and 10 bases lay between the germline ends. The CDR3 has 13 amino acids.

This clonotype was detected many times. V is TRBV20-1 and J is TRBJ1-1; D is unresolved. The CDR3 covers 13 residues. Trimming stripped 0 bases from V and 7 bases from J, with 12 bases between. The germline V gene has CDR1 DFQATT and CDR2 SNEGSKA (reference sequence). CDR3 DNA: TGCAGTGCTAGAGATCAGGCAGGCGGTGAAGCTTTCTTT. As protein: CSARDQAGGEAFF.

The chain joins TRBV9 to TRBJ2-7; 8 bases map to TRBD2. The CDR3 is 15 residues long. Germline V gene sequence: CDR1 SGDLS, CDR2 YYNGEE. The ends lost 4 bases at V and 2 bases at J; junction bases unmatched: 8. The CDR3 reads CASSPPRGLAYEQYF. Written as DNA, the CDR3 is TGTGCCAGCAGCCCCCCCAGGGGACTAGCCTACGAGCAGTACTTC.

This clonotype was counted between two and nine times. The chain couples TRBV28 to TRBJ2-7; D is possibly TRBD1 (5 bases). The germline CDR1 and CDR2 sequences are MDHEN and SYDVKM. Trimming stripped 7 bases from V and 1 base from J, with 17 bases between. The CDR3 consists of 15 residues. In DNA, the CDR3 is TGTGCCAGCATTCTGCCCAGGGTGGGATCCTACGAGCAGTACTTC. This encodes CASILPRVGSYEQYF.

This clonotype has a count of ten or more. The V and J genes are TRBV11-2 and TRBJ2-7, with TRBD1 matching over 8 bases. Trimming took 5 bases from V and 4 from J; bases not matched to a gene: 19. Germline values: CDR1 SGHAT, CDR2 FQNNGV. CDR3 length: 18 amino acids. The CDR3 DNA sequence: TGTGCCAGCAGCCCCCCTCTAGCCCCTGGACAGGGTGGGTACGAGCAGTACTTC. Translating it yields CASSPPLAPGQGGYEQYF.

CDR3 nucleotide sequence: TGTGCCAGCAGCCAAGACAGGGCTACTGAAGCTTTCTTT. It translates to CASSQDRATEAFF. The J gene is TRBJ1-1, the V gene TRBV14; tentative D call: TRBD1 (5 bases). V was trimmed by 0 bases and J by 5 bases, leaving 7 bases between them. The germline V gene encodes CDR1 SGHDN and CDR2 FVKESK. CDR3 length: 13 residues.

Of note for this clonotype: Given a much more abundant clone one base away, this may be a read error. The rearrangement links TRBV12-3 or TRBV12-4 to TRBJ1-1, with 8 bases aligning to TRBD1. The CDR3 consists of 15 residues. The V gene end was trimmed by 4 bases and the J gene end by 5 bases; junction bases not matched to a gene: 9. The CDR3 coding sequence is TGTGCCAGCAGTTCCCCTGGACAGGGCGGTACTGAAGCTTTCTTT. This gives the protein CASSSPGQGGTEAFF.

This clonotype has only a few counts. A read error may be the cause here, since a much bigger clone is one base away. The chain has TRBV9 and TRBJ2-5, with TRBD1 matching over 8 bases. The CDR3 is made up of 14 amino acids. Germline assignment: CDR1 SGDLS and CDR2 YYNGEE. The chain's CDR3 is CAGSPGTGGETQYF. The CDR3 nucleotides read TGTGCCGGCAGCCCCGGGACAGGAGGAGAGACCCAGTACTTC.

This clonotype was found many times. The V and J genes are TRBV11-2 and TRBJ2-5, with D tentatively TRBD1 or TRBD2 (5 bases each). CDR3 size: 15 residues. CDR1 and CDR2 from the germline V gene are SGHAT and FQNNGV. Between the trimmed V and J ends, which lost 4 bases and 3 bases, there was a span of 15 bases. This CDR3 reads CASSYLEGLEETQYF. DNA of the CDR3: TGTGCCAGCAGCTACCTAGAGGGGTTGGAAGAGACCCAGTACTTC.

On this clonotype itself: Just one base apart from a much larger clone, this may be a read error. The chain links TRBV11-2 to TRBJ2-5, with a tentative D call TRBD1 (5 bases). Germline V gives CDR1 SGHAT, CDR2 FQNNGV. This CDR3 spans 15 amino acids. Trimming shortened V by 4 bases and J by 7 bases, and 19 bases separated the two germline ends. For the CDR3, the DNA is TGTGCCAGCAGCTCGAGCCCGGACAATTTGGGGACCCAGTACTTC. It codes for CASSSSPDNLGTQYF.

CDR3 coding DNA: TGCAGTGCTAGACCAATTACAACTAATGAAAAACTGTTTTTT. It specifies CSARPITTNEKLFF. The chain employs TRBV20-1 and TRBJ1-4; unclear D gene. Looked up from germline, CDR1 is DFQATT and CDR2 is SNEGSKA (reference sequence). CDR3 length: 14 amino acids. V lost 2 bases and J 0 bases, leaving 7 bases between the germline ends.

Comment on this clonotype: A read error may account for a junction end that differs from germline. The chain is built from TRBV2 and TRBJ2-7, with 7 bases lining up with TRBD2. CDR3 length: 13 amino acids. Germline loops: CDR1 SNHLY, CDR2 FYNNEI. The DNA of the CDR3 is TGTGCCAGTCAGGGCGGGGGAACCTACGGGCAGTACTTC. Translated: CASQGGGTYGQYF.

The rearrangement joins TRBV3-1 to TRBJ1-1; D unresolved. This CDR3 is built from 15 residues. Trimming took off 1 base at V and 4 bases at J, with 13 bases between the two ends. Germline V gene sequence: CDR1 LGHDT, CDR2 YNNKEL (reference sequence). This CDR3 is CASSQARPLPTEAFF. DNA for the CDR3: TGTGCCAGCAGCCAAGCTCGACCCCTGCCCACTGAAGCTTTCTTT.

This chain connects TRBV19 to TRBJ2-2; D is uncertain. The CDR3 consists of 11 residues. CDR1 and CDR2 from the germline V gene are LNHDA and SQIVND (reference sequence). V was trimmed by 7 bases and J by 4 bases, leaving 4 bases between them. The CDR3 sequence: CASKGTGELFF. The CDR3 DNA follows: TGTGCCAGTAAAGGCACCGGGGAGCTGTTTTTT.